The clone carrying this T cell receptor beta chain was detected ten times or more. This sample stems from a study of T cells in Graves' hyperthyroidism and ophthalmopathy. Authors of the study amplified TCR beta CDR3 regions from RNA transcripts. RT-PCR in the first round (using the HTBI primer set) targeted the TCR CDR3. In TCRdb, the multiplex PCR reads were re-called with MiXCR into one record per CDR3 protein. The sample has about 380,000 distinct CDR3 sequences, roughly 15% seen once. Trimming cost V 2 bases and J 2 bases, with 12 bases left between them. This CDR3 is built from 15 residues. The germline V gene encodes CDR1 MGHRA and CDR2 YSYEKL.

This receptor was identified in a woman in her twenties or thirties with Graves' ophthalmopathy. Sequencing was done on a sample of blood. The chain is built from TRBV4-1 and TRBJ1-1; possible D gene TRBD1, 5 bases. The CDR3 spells CASSQPTDVNTEAFF. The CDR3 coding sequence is TGCGCCAGCAGCCAACCGACAGATGTTAACACTGAAGCTTTCTTT.